One sample yielded the 21 T cell receptor beta chains listed below, sequenced in a study of Graves' ophthalmopathy and Graves' hyperthyroidism. The authors amplified TCR beta CDR3 regions from RNA transcripts. HTBI primers served in a first-round RT-PCR, which a second-round multiplex PCR followed. Each CDR3 protein is one row after TCRdb ran MiXCR on the multiplex PCR reads. Among some 240,000 distinct CDR3 sequences, 45% were seen once, and the ten largest hold roughly half. Material: peripheral blood. The receptor set was obtained from an adult man with Graves' ophthalmopathy.

The chain recombines TRBV24-1 with TRBJ1-5; D not certain. CDR1 and CDR2 (germline): KGHDR, SFDVKD. The V end lost 1 base, the J end lost 2 bases, and 5 bases lay between the germline ends. The CDR3 runs to 14 residues. CDR3 residues: CATSDLVGNQPQHF. CDR3 in DNA: TGTGCCACCAGTGATTTAGTGGGCAATCAGCCCCAGCATTTT.

The genes are TRBV20-1 and TRBJ2-2, with D maybe TRBD1 (6 bases). This CDR3 is 10 amino acids long. The V gene lost 6 bases and the J gene lost 7 bases, with 6 bases spanning the gap. CDR1 is DFQATT and CDR2 is SNEGSKA in the germline V gene (reference sequence). CDR3 coding DNA: TGCAGTGCAGGGGGCGGGGAGCTGTTTTTT. This translates into CSAGGGELFF.

V and J are TRBV7-2 and TRBJ1-3, with a weak D call TRBD1 (6 bases). CDR3 size: 18 residues. Trimming left V 2 bases short and J 2 bases short, with 19 bases between. Per the germline V gene, CDR1 is SGHTA and CDR2 is FQGNSA. CDR3 bases: TGTGCCAGCAGCTTAATGGGGGCCTCAGGGATAACTGGAAACACCATATATTTT. Its translation is CASSLMGASGITGNTIYF.

V and J are TRBV4-1 and TRBJ2-6; D assignment may be TRBD1 or TRBD2 (5 bases each). The ends were cut back, 1 base at V and 8 bases at J, with 18 bases in the middle. Germline V gene lookup returns CDR1 MGHRA and CDR2 YSYEKL. The CDR3 is 17 amino acids. CDR3 sequence: CASSQGSVPGPSNVLTF. CDR3 coding DNA: TGCGCCAGCAGCCAAGGAAGCGTTCCGGGACCGTCCAACGTCCTGACTTTC.

This chain links TRBV7-9 with TRBJ2-5; D perhaps matches TRBD2 (7 bases). CDR1 and CDR2 from the germline V gene are SEHNR and FQNEAQ (reference sequence). The CDR3 loop spans 15 amino acids. Trimming took 1 base from V and 5 from J, leaving 14 bases between them. The CDR3, as DNA: TGTGCCAGCAGCTTAGGGGGGGGGGCTGGGGAGACCCAGTACTTC. Amino acid sequence: CASSLGGGAGETQYF.

In this sample, this clonotype turned up a few times. The chain joins TRBV6-1 to TRBJ1-5; D possibly corresponds to TRBD1 (6 bases). The CDR3 is made up of 13 amino acids. The germline CDR1 and CDR2 sequences are MNHNS and SASEGT. V was trimmed by 10 bases and J by 4 bases, leaving 14 bases between them. In DNA, the CDR3 is TGTGCCATTCACGGACAGACGAATCAGCCCCAGCATTTT. This gives the protein CAIHGQTNQPQHF.

The V call is TRBV7-6, the J call TRBJ2-7; 7 bases are a match to TRBD1. This CDR3 has 16 residues. Germline V gives CDR1 SGHVS, CDR2 FNYEAQ. The junction had 9 bases not matched to a gene; V was cut back by 4 bases and J by 0 bases. The CDR3 loop reads CASSSSSRQGSYEQYF. CDR3 nucleotides: TGTGCCAGCAGCTCCTCCTCCCGACAGGGCTCCTACGAGCAGTACTTC. Full variable domain (remainder filled in from reference TRBV7-6 and TRBJ2-7): GAGVSQSPRYKVTKRGQDVALRCDPISGHVSLYWYRQALGQGPEFLTYFNYEAQQDKSGLPNDRFSAERPEGSISTLTIQRTEQRDSAMYRCASSSSSRQGSYEQYFGPGTRLTVT.

This clonotype was observed a few times. The rearrangement links TRBV5-1 to TRBJ2-7; possible D gene TRBD1, 6 bases. V lost 1 base and J lost 6, with 14 bases in between. This CDR3 is 14 amino acids long. The V gene's germline CDR1 is SGHRS and CDR2 YFSETQ. CDR3 region: CASSLSTTGSEQYF. CDR3 nucleotides: TGCGCCAGCAGCTTGTCCACAACAGGGTCCGAGCAGTACTTC.

This clonotype has more than one count but fewer than ten. J is TRBJ1-2 and V is TRBV20-1; D is uncertain. The V end was cut by 5 bases, the J end by 2 bases, with 6 bases between. CDR1 and CDR2 (germline): DFQATT, SNEGSKA (reference sequence). This CDR3 has 11 residues. The CDR3 region is CSARRNYGYTF. The DNA for the CDR3 is TGCAGTGCTCGGAGGAACTATGGCTACACCTTC.

The chain uses TRBV3-1 and TRBJ1-6; D is unclear. This CDR3 has 12 residues. V was shortened by 4 bases and J by 7 bases, with 5 bases between the two germline ends. The germline V gene encodes CDR1 LGHDT and CDR2 YNNKEL (reference sequence). The CDR3 loop reads CASSPENSPLHF. The CDR3 DNA follows: TGTGCCAGCAGCCCCGAGAATTCACCCCTCCACTTT.

A few counts support this clonotype. The chain couples TRBV7-3 to TRBJ1-2, with 10 bases identical to TRBD1. The V gene end was trimmed by 4 bases and the J gene end by 8 bases; junction bases not matched to a gene: 7. This CDR3 has 14 residues. CDR1 and CDR2 from the germline V gene are SGHTA and FQGTGA. The CDR3 reads CASSWRGQGHGYTF. CDR3 nucleotides: TGTGCCAGCAGCTGGCGGGGACAGGGGCACGGCTACACCTTC.

The rearrangement uses TRBV7-9 and TRBJ2-2, with D perhaps matching TRBD1 (5 bases). Trimming removed 5 bases at V and 3 bases at J, with 13 bases between. The CDR3 spans 15 residues. The germline V gene encodes CDR1 SEHNR and CDR2 FQNEAQ (reference sequence). The CDR3 region is CASSPRGSDTGELFF. The CDR3 coding sequence is TGTGCCAGCAGCCCAAGGGGTAGTGACACCGGGGAGCTGTTTTTT.

As for this clonotype: One junction end does not reproduce the germline sequence, and a read error may be involved. The rearrangement uses TRBV20-1 and TRBJ2-7; 9 positions agree with TRBD2. The germline V gene has CDR1 DFQATT and CDR2 SNEGSKA (reference sequence). The CDR3 spans 16 residues. CDR3 sequence: CSATDLGLAHSYEQHF. DNA for the CDR3: TGCAGTGCTACAGATCTTGGACTAGCGCACTCCTACGAGCAGCACTTC.

The rearrangement joins TRBV2 to TRBJ2-7; TRBD1 matches 7 bases. J gave up 3 bases and V 5 bases, and 10 bases lay outside the gene matches. In germline, CDR1 is SNHLY, CDR2 FYNNEI. This CDR3 is built from 15 residues. CDR3 nucleotides: TGTGCCAGCAGTTTCGACAGGGTTGGGGACTACGAGCAGTACTTC. It is translated as CASSFDRVGDYEQYF. Looking up the rest from reference TRBV2 and TRBJ2-7 gives the full variable domain: EPEVTQTPSHQVTQMGQEVILRCVPISNHLYFYWYRQILGQKVEFLVSFYNNEISEKSEIFDDQFSVERPDGSNFTLKIRSTKLEDSAMYFCASSFDRVGDYEQYFGPGTRLTVT.

This chain joins TRBV5-1 and TRBJ1-1; D is unresolved. The CDR3 length is 13 residues. The V and J ends lost 0 bases and 6 bases respectively, with 9 bases between them. In germline, CDR1 is SGHRS, CDR2 YFSETQ. DNA for the CDR3: TGCGCCAGCAGCTTGGGGACGGTCCCTGAAGCTTTCTTT. Translating it yields CASSLGTVPEAFF.

In regard to this clonotype: The conserved final phenylalanine or tryptophan is absent from the CDR3, which likely points to a read error. CDR3 bases: TGCGCCAGCAGCCCTTCCGGACTCTTGGGAACTGAAGCTTTCCTT. This translates into CASSPSGLLGTEAFL. The rearrangement uses TRBV5-1 and TRBJ1-1; no clear D gene. Per the germline V gene, CDR1 is SGHRS and CDR2 is YFSETQ. Between the trimmed V and J ends, which lost 4 bases and 5 bases, there was a span of 18 bases. The length of the CDR3 is 15 residues.

The chain is built from TRBV9 and TRBJ2-2; 10 bases agree with TRBD2. Trimming at V came to 3 bases and at J to 1 base, leaving 3 bases not matched to a gene. The CDR3 consists of 16 residues. Germline V gene sequence: CDR1 SGDLS, CDR2 YYNGEE. The CDR3 reads CASSARLAGNTGELFF. CDR3 bases: TGTGCCAGCAGCGCTCGACTAGCGGGGAACACCGGGGAGCTGTTTTTT.

The chain couples TRBV10-2 to TRBJ2-5; 9 nucleotides align to TRBD2. V was pared by 3 bases and J by 5 bases, with 10 bases of the junction left unmatched. The CDR3 totals 16 residues. Germline CDR1 WSHSY, CDR2 SAAADI. This CDR3 is CASSERGVTSGETQYF. The CDR3 DNA follows: TGCGCCAGCAGTGAAAGGGGCGTAACTAGCGGGGAGACCCAGTACTTC.

V is TRBV9 and J is TRBJ2-5, with 14 bases fitting TRBD2. The V and J ends lost 3 bases and 5 bases, in that order; junction bases with no gene match: 9. The CDR3 has 17 residues. Per the germline V gene, CDR1 is SGDLS and CDR2 is YYNGEE. CDR3 sequence: CASSAEGLAGGTETQYF. The CDR3 DNA reads TGTGCCAGCAGCGCGGAAGGACTAGCGGGGGGTACGGAGACCCAGTACTTC.

This chain uses TRBV20-1 with TRBJ1-4; TRBD1 is a possible D gene (6 bases). The germline V and J ends were trimmed by 1 base and 6 bases, with 12 bases remaining between them. Germline V gene sequence: CDR1 DFQATT, CDR2 SNEGSKA (reference sequence). CDR3 length equals 14 residues. In DNA form, the CDR3 reads TGCAGTGCTAGAGCGGGGGCGGGGGATGAAAAACTGTTTTTT. Its translation: CSARAGAGDEKLFF.

The chain employs TRBV9 and TRBJ2-6, with D perhaps TRBD2 (6 bases). Germline V CDR1 and CDR2: SGDLS, YYNGEE. CDR3 length equals 17 residues. V shed 4 bases and J shed 0 bases, with 14 bases lying between them. The DNA of the CDR3 is TGTGCCAGCAGCCCCACCCTAGCGAGCTCTGGGGCCAACGTCCTGACTTTC. It specifies CASSPTLASSGANVLTF.